The clone carrying this TCR beta chain was seen ten or more times. Library preparation (for TCRbeta) was performed with unique molecular identifiers. MiXCR, run by TCRdb on the PCR reads, gives a single entry per CDR3 protein. This sample has 190,000 or so distinct CDR3 sequences; approximately 7% occur once, and the top ten carry approximately 3%. This sample stems from a study of T-cell reconstitution after alpha-beta-depleted transplantation in children. The specimen comprised PBMCs from the stem cell graft donor, sampled from the stem cell graft. The clonotype originates from a human donor who donated a stem cell graft to a child with Wiskott-Aldrich syndrome.

The CDR3 region is CASSRVPGTGELFF. DNA of the CDR3: TGTGCCAGCAGCCGGGTCCCCGGGACCGGGGAGCTGTTTTTT. The rearrangement links TRBV3-1 to TRBJ2-2; D is ambiguous. The CDR3 is made up of 14 amino acids. The germline V gene encodes CDR1 LGHDT and CDR2 YNNKEL (reference sequence). The V end was cut by 4 bases, the J end by 5 bases, with 11 bases between.